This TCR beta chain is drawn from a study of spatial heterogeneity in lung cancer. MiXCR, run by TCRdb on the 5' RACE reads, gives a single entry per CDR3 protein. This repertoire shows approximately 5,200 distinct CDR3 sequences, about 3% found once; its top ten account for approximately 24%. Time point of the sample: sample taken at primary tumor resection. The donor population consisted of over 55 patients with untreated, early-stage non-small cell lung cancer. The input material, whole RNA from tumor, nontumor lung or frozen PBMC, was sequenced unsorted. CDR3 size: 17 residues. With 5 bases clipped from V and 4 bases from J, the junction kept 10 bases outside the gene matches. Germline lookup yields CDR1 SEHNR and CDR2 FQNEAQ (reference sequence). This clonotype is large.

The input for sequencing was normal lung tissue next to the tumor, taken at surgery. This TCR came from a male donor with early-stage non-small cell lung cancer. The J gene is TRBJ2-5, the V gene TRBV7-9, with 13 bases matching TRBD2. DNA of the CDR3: TGTGCCAGCAGCCCCAGGACTAGCGGGAGTGCTGCAGAGACCCAGTACTTC. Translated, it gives CASSPRTSGSAAETQYF.